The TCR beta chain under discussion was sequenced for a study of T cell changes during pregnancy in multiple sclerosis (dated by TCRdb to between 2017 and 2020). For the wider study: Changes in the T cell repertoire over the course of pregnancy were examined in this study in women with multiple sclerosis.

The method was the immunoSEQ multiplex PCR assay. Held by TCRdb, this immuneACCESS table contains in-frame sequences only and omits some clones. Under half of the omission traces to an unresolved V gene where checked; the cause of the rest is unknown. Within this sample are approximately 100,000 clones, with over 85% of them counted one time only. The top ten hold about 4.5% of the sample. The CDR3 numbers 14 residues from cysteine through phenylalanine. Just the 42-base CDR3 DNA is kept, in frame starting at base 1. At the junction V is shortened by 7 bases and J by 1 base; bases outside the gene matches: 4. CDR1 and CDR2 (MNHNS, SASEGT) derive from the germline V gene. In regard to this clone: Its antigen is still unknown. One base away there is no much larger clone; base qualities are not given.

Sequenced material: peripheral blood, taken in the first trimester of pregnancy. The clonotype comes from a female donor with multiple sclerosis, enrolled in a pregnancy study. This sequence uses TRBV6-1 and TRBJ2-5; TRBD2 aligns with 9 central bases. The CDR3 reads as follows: CASKASGVQETQYF. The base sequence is TGTGCCAGCAAGGCTAGCGGGGTCCAAGAGACCCAGTACTTC.